Sequencing of this TCR beta chain was carried out in a study of blood T cell repertoires in COVID-19. Study details: From T cells, B-cell-depleted T cells, or PBMCs came the material, which was cDNA or gDNA.

The germline V gene has CDR1 SGHTA and CDR2 FQGNSA. The V end lost 3 bases, the J end lost 2 bases, and 11 bases lay between the germline ends. CDR3 length: 14 amino acids. TCRdb's copy holds only in-frame clones and misses some; the assay was immunoSEQ multiplex PCR. The table records approximately 290,000 clones, just over 90% of them present only once. This clonotype originated in a woman in her twenties or thirties with COVID-19, enrolled during active disease. Sequencing was carried out using peripheral blood. This chain connects TRBV7-2 to TRBJ2-7; D perhaps matches TRBD2 (6 bases). CDR3 residues: CASSLGLGPYEQYF. As DNA, the CDR3 is TGTGCCAGCAGCTTGGGACTGGGACCCTACGAGCAGTACTTC.